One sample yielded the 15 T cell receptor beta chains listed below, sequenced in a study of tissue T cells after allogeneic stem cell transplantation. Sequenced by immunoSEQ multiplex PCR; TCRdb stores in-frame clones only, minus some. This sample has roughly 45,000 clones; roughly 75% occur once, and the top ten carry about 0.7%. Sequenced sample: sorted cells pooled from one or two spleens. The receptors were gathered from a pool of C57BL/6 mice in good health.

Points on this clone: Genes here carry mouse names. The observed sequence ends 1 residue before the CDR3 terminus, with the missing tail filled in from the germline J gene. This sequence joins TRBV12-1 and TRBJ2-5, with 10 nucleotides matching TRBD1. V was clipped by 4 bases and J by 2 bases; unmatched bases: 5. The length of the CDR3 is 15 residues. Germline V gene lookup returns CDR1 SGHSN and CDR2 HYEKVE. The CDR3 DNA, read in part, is TGTGCCAGCTCACCCCGACAGGGGGCCCAAGACACCCAGTAC. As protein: CASSPRQGAQDTQY. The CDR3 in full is CASSPRQGAQDTQYF.

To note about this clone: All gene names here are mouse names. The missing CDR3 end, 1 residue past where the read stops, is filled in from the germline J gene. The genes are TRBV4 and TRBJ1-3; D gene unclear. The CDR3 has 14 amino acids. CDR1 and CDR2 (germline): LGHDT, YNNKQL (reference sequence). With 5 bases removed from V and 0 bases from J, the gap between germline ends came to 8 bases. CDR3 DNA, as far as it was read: TGTGCCAGCAGCCCGCGCAATTCTGGAAATACGCTCTAT. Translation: CASSPRNSGNTLY. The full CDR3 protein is CASSPRNSGNTLYF.

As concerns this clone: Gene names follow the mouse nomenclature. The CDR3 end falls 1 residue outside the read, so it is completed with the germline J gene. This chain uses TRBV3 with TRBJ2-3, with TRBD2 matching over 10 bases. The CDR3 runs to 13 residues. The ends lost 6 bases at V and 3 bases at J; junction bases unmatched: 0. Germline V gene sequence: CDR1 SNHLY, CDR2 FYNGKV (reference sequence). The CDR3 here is CASRTGGAETLYF. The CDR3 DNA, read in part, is TGTGCCAGCAGGACTGGGGGGGCAGAAACGCTGTAT.

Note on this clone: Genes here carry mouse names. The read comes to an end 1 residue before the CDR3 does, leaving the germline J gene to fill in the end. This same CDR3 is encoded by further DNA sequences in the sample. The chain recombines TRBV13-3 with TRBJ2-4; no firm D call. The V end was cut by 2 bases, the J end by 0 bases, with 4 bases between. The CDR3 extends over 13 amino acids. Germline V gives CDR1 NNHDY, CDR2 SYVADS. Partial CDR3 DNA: TGTGCCAGCAGTGAGAGTAGTCAAAACACCTTGTAC. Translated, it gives CASSESSQNTLY. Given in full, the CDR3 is CASSESSQNTLYF.

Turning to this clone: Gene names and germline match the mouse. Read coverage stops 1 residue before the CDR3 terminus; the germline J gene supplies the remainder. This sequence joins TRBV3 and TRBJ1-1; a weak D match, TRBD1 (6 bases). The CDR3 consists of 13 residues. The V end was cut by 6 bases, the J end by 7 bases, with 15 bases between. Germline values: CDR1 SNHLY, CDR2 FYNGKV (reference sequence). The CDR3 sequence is CASRGVGAGEVFF. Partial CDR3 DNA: TGTGCCAGCAGGGGAGTGGGGGCCGGAGAAGTCTTC.

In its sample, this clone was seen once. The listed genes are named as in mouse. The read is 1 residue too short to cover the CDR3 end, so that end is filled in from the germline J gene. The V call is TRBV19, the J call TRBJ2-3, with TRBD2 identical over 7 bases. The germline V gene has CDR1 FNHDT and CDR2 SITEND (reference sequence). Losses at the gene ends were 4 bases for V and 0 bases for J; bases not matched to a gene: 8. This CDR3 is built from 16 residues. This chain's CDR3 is CASSSSLGFSAETLYF. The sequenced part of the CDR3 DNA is TGTGCCAGCAGTTCTTCACTGGGGTTTAGTGCAGAAACGCTGTAT.

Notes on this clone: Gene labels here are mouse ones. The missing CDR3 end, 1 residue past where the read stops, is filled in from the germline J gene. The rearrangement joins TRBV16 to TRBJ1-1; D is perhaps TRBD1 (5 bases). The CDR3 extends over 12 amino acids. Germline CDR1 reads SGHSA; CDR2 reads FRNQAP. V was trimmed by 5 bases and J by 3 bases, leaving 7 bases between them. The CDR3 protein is CASSIRDTEVFF. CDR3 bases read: TGTGCAAGCAGCATCAGGGACACAGAAGTCTTC.

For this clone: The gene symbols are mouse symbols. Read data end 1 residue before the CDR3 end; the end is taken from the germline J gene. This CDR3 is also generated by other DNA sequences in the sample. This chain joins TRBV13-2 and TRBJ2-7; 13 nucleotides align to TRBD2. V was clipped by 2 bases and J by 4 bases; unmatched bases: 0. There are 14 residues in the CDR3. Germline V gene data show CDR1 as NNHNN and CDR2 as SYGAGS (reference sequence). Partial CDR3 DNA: TGTGCCAGCGGTGAGGGACTGGGGGGGTATGAACAGTAC. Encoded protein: CASGEGLGGYEQY. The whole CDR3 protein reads CASGEGLGGYEQYF.

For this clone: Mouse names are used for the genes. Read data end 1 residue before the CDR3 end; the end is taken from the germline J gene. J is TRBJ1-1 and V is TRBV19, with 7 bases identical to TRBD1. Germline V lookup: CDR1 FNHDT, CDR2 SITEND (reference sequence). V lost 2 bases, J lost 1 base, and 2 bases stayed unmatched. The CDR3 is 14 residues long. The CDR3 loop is CASSITGVNTEVFF. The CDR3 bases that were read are TGTGCCAGCAGTATCACAGGGGTGAACACAGAAGTCTTC.

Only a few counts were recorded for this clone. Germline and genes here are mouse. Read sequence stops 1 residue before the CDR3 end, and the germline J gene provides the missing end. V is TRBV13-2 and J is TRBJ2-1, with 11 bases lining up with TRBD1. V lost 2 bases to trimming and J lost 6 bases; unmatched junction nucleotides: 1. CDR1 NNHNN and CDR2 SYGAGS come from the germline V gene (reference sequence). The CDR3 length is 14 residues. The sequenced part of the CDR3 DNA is TGTGCCAGCGGTGAGGGACAGGGGGGTGCTGAGCAGTTC. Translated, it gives CASGEGQGGAEQF. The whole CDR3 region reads CASGEGQGGAEQFF.

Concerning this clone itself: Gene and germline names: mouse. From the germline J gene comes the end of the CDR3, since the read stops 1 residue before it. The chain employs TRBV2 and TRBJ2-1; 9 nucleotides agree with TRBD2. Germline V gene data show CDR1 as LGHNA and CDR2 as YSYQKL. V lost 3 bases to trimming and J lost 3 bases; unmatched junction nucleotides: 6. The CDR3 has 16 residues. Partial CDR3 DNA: TGTGCCAGCAGCCAGACTGGGGGCCGATCCTATGCTGAGCAGTTC. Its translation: CASSQTGGRSYAEQF. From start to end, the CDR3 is CASSQTGGRSYAEQFF.

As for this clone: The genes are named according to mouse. CDR3 DNA, as far as it was read: TGCACCTGCAGTGCGACAGGGGGCGGCACAGAAGTCTTC. Translation: CTCSATGGGTEVF. The full CDR3 is CTCSATGGGTEVFF. V gene TRBV1 combines with J gene TRBJ1-1, with 10 bases fitting TRBD1. The read comes to an end 1 residue before the CDR3 does, leaving the germline J gene to fill in the end. From germline, CDR1 is NSQYPW and CDR2 LRSPGD (reference sequence). The CDR3 spans 14 residues. Germline trimming cut 3 bases from V and 4 bases from J; bases unmatched to any gene: 2. Full variable domain (missing parts from reference TRBV1 and TRBJ1-1): VTLLEQNPRWRLVPRGQAVNLRCILKNSQYPWMSWYQQDLQKQLQWLFTLRSPGDKEVKSLPGADYLATRVTDTELRLQVANMSQGRTLYCTCSATGGGTEVFFGKGTRLTVV.

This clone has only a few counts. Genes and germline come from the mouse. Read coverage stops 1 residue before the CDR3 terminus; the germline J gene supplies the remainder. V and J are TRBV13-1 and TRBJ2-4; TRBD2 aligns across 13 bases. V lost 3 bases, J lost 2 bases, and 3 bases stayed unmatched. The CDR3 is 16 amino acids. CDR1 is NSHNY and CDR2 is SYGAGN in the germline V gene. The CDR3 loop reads CASSAGLGGLQNTLYF. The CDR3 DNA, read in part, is TGTGCCAGCAGTGCAGGACTGGGGGGGCTTCAAAACACCTTGTAC.

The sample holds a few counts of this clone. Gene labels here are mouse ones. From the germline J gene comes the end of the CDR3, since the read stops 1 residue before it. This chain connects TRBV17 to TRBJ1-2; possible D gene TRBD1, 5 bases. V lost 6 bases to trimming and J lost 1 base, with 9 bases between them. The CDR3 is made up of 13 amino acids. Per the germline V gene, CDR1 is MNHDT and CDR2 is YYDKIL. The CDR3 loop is CASRTDRNSDYTF. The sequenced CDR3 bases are TGTGCTAGCAGGACCGACAGAAACTCCGACTACACC.

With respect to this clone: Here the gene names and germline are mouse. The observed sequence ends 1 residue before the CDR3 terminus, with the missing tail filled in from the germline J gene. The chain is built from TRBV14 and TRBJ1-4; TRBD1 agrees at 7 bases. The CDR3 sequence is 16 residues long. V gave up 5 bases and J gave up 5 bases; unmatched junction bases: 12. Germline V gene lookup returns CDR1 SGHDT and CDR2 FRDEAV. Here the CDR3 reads CASSSPQGRENERLFF. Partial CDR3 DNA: TGTGCCAGCAGCTCCCCACAGGGGAGAGAAAACGAAAGATTATTT.